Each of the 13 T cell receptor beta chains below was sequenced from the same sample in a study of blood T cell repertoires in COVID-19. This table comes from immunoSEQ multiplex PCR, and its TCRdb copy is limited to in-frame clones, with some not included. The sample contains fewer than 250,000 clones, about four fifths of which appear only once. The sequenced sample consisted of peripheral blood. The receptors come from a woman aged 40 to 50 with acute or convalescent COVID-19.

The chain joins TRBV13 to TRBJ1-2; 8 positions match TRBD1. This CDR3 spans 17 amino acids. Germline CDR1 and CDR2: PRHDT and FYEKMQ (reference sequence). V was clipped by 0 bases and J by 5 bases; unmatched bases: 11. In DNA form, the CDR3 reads TGTGCCAGCAGCTTAGGGACAGGGGCGCCGGGTCTATATGGCTACACCTTC. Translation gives CASSLGTGAPGLYGYTF.

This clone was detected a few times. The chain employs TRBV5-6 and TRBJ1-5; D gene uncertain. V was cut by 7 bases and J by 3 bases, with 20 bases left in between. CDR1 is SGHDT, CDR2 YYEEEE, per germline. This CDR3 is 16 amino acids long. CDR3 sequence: CASGLRGPEINQPQHF. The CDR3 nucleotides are TGTGCCAGCGGCCTTCGAGGGCCGGAAATCAATCAGCCCCAGCATTTT.

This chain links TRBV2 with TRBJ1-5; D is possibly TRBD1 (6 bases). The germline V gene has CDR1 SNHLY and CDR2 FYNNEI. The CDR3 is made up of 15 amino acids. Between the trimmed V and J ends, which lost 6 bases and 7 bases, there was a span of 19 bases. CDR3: CASSLETGRGQPQHF. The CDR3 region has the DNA TGTGCCAGCAGCCTTGAAACAGGGAGGGGACAGCCCCAGCATTTT.

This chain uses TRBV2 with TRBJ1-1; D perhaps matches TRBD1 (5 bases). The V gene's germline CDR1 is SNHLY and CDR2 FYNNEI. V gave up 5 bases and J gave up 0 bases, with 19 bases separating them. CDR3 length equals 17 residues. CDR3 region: CASSLRTSSSMNTEAFF. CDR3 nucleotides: TGTGCCAGCAGTCTTAGGACATCTTCCTCTATGAACACTGAAGCTTTCTTT.

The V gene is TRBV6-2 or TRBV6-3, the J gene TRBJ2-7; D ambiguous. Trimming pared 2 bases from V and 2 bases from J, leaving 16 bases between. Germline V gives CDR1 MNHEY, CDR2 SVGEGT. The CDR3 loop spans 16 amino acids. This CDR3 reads CASSYRSIGSAYEQYF. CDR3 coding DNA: TGTGCCAGCAGTTACCGATCCATCGGGTCCGCCTACGAGCAGTACTTC.

CDR3 region: CASSIWPGGDYGYTF. The CDR3 DNA reads TGTGCCAGTAGTATATGGCCAGGGGGCGACTATGGCTACACCTTC. V and J are TRBV19 and TRBJ1-2, with 8 positions matching TRBD1. Germline lookup yields CDR1 LNHDA and CDR2 SQIVND (reference sequence). V lost 2 bases to trimming and J lost 3 bases; unmatched junction nucleotides: 5. This CDR3 is 15 amino acids long.

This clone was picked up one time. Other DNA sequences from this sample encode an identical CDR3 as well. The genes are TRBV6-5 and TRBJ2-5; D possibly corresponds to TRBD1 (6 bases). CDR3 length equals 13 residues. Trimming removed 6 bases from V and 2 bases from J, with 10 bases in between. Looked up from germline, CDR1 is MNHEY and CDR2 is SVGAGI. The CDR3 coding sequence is TGTGCCAGCAGACGGACAGTTCAAGAGACCCAGTACTTC. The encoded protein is CASRRTVQETQYF.

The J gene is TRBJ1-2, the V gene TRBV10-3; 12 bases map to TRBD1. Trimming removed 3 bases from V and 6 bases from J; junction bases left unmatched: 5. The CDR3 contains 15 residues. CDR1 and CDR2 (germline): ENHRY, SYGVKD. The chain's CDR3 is CAISDGTGGADGYTF. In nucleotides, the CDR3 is TGTGCCATCAGTGACGGGACAGGGGGCGCGGATGGCTACACCTTC.

CDR3 sequence: CASSVQAYTEAFF. CDR3 bases: TGTGCCAGCAGTGTTCAGGCTTACACTGAAGCTTTCTTT. The chain employs TRBV2 and TRBJ1-1; D remains unclear. The V gene lost 4 bases and the J gene lost 3 bases, with 9 bases spanning the gap. The CDR3 consists of 13 residues. Germline V lookup: CDR1 SNHLY, CDR2 FYNNEI.

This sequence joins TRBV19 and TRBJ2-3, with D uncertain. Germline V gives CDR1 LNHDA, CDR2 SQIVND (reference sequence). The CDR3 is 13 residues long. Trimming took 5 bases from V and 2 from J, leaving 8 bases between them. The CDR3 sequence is CASSVANTDTQYF. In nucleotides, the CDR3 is TGTGCCAGTAGTGTGGCAAACACAGATACGCAGTATTTT.

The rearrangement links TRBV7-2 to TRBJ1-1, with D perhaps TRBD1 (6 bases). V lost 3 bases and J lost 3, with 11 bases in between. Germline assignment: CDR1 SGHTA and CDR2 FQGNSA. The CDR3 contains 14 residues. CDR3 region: CASSLGGAYTEAFF. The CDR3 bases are TGTGCCAGCAGCTTGGGGGGGGCGTACACTGAAGCTTTCTTT.

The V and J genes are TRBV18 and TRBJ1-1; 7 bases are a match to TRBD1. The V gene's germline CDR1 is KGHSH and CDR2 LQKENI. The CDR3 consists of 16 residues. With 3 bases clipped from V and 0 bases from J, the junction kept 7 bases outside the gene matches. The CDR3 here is CASSPGTDLMNTEAFF. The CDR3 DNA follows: TGTGCCAGCTCACCGGGGACAGACTTAATGAACACTGAAGCTTTCTTT.

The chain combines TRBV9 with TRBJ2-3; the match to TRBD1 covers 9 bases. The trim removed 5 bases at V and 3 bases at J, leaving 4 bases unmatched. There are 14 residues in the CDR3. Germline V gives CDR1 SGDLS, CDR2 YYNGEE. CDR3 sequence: CASRAGQGTDTQYF. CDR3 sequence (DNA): TGTGCCAGCAGGGCGGGACAGGGAACAGATACGCAGTATTTT.